The entry that follows covers one TCR beta chain sequence. Its target is unknown. This entry is derived from a study of shared clonotypes between healthy human individuals. Study-level points and caveats: Compared with clonotypes that all four donors shared, non-shared clonotypes had lower generation probabilities. Around 5% of naive CD4 clonotypes were common to four donors.

The V gene's germline CDR1 is GTSNPN and CDR2 SVGIG (reference sequence). Trimming cost V 2 bases and J 4 bases, with 20 bases left between them. This CDR3 is 16 amino acids long. Tens of thousands of T cell genomes, or approximately 200 ng DNA, went into the sorted-subset replicate PCRs. Profiled with immunoSEQ multiplex PCR; TCRdb holds only in-frame clones, not every one. The table records about a million clones, around three quarters of them present only once. The sequenced sample was memory CD4+ T cells from PBMCs. The subset was: CD45RA-negative fraction. The chain combines TRBV30 with TRBJ1-2; no clear D. The receptor comes from a young man in good health. Some clones in this sample may be carry-over from other donors' samples. CDR3 nucleotides: TGTGCCTGGAGTCGTGGGGATGGGGTTCTGAGCTATGGCTACACCTTC. It yields the protein CAWSRGDGVLSYGYTF.